This T cell receptor (beta chain) was identified during a study of neurological immune-mediated disorders. The sample holds many counts of this clonotype. The target antigen is unknown. The unsorted libraries had their origin in 2 million PBMCs stored at -80 C. Each CDR3 protein is one row after TCRdb ran MiXCR on the 5' RACE reads. Altogether about 65,000 distinct CDR3 sequences are present, approximately 4.1% being singletons, with the ten largest covering roughly 2.7%. Germline CDR1 SGHRS, CDR2 YFSETQ. This CDR3 contains 15 residues. V gave up 6 bases and J gave up 5 bases, with 20 bases separating them. Findings and caveats of the study: As far as clinical or MRI features were concerned, none was associated with the multiple sclerosis repertoire cluster.

This clonotype originated in a middle-aged man with multiple sclerosis. The V gene is TRBV5-1, the J gene TRBJ1-1; a weak D match, TRBD1 (6 bases). Material for sequencing was PBMCs. CDR3 DNA sequence: TGCGCCAGCAACGGTGGGGGCGCGGTATTTACTGAAGCTTTCTTT. Its translation: CASNGGGAVFTEAFF.